The 21 T cell receptor beta chains reported below all come from one sample, sequenced in a study of control samples from healthy donors and cancer patients. Assay: immunoSEQ multiplex PCR; the TCRdb copy retains only in-frame clones and omits some. The table includes 90,000 to 100,000 clones, approximately 81% detected once. Source material: blood. Every receptor here comes from a woman aged 30 to 39 in good health.

The rearrangement uses TRBV6-1 and TRBJ2-3; D might be TRBD1 (5 bases). Germline V CDR1 and CDR2: MNHNS, SASEGT. The CDR3 is 13 residues long. V lost 0 bases and J lost 11, with 12 bases in between. DNA for the CDR3: TGTGCCAGCAGTGAAGCGAGGACACGCTGGCAGTATTTT. Its protein product is CASSEARTRWQYF.

The CDR3 loop reads CAWTKNERNEKLFF. The CDR3 DNA reads as TGTGCCTGGACAAAAAACGAACGTAATGAAAAACTGTTTTTT. The chain uses TRBV30 and TRBJ1-4, with D hard to call. In germline, CDR1 is GTSNPN, CDR2 SVGIG (reference sequence). With 4 bases removed from V and 4 bases from J, the gap between germline ends came to 13 bases. The length of the CDR3 is 14 residues.

This chain links TRBV7-9 with TRBJ2-3; weak D call: TRBD2 (5 bases). The germline V and J ends were trimmed by 5 bases and 4 bases, with 13 bases remaining between them. The CDR3 consists of 14 residues. CDR1 is SEHNR and CDR2 is FQNEAQ in the germline V gene (reference sequence). CDR3: CASSLGVMADTQYF. The DNA of the CDR3 is TGTGCCAGCAGCCTCGGGGTGATGGCAGATACGCAGTATTTT.

In its sample, this clone was seen a few times. This sequence joins TRBV6-2 or TRBV6-3 and TRBJ1-2; no clear D. The CDR3 runs 13 residues. The germline V gene has CDR1 MNHEY and CDR2 SVGEGT. Between the trimmed V and J ends, which lost 6 bases and 5 bases, there was a span of 13 bases. In nucleotides, the CDR3 is TGTGCCAGCAGCAGTGGACGGCTATATGGCTACACCTTC. Its protein is CASSSGRLYGYTF.

The rearrangement joins TRBV9 to TRBJ1-2; D gene uncertain. V was cut by 4 bases and J by 1 base, with 5 bases left in between. This CDR3 comprises 12 residues. Per the germline V gene, CDR1 is SGDLS and CDR2 is YYNGEE. CDR3 region: CASSQINYGYTF. In DNA form, the CDR3 reads TGTGCCAGCAGCCAAATTAACTATGGCTACACCTTC.

This sequence joins TRBV5-1 and TRBJ2-2, with TRBD2 as a possible D gene (6 bases). CDR1 and CDR2 from the germline V gene are SGHRS and YFSETQ. CDR3 size: 15 residues. The V end was cut by 0 bases, the J end by 5 bases, with 11 bases between. In DNA form, the CDR3 reads TGCGCCAGCAGCTTGGAAGGGAGGATAACCGGGGAGCTGTTTTTT. It yields the protein CASSLEGRITGELFF.

The sample holds one count of this clone. This rearrangement joins TRBV18 to TRBJ1-6; D unclear. The CDR3 totals 15 residues. The germline gives CDR1 KGHSH, CDR2 LQKENI. Trimming stripped 3 bases from V and 1 base from J, with 7 bases between. In DNA form, the CDR3 reads TGTGCCAGCTCACCTTCCGGGTCCTATAATTCACCCCTCCACTTT. It yields the protein CASSPSGSYNSPLHF.

J is TRBJ1-2 and V is TRBV27, with 8 positions matching TRBD1. The CDR3 consists of 13 residues. J gave up 8 bases and V 5 bases, and 7 bases lay outside the gene matches. Per germline, CDR1 MNHEY and CDR2 SMNVEV (reference sequence). CDR3 amino acids: CASSQDRAGGYTF. CDR3 coding DNA: TGTGCCAGCAGTCAGGACAGGGCGGGGGGCTACACCTTC.

The chain employs TRBV12-5 and TRBJ2-2; the D gene is possibly TRBD1 (5 bases). From germline, CDR1 is LGHNT and CDR2 FRNRAP. Deletions cut 4 bases from V and 5 bases from J, with 11 bases between. This CDR3 has 14 amino acids. The CDR3 sequence: CASGSTGRTGELFF. The CDR3 DNA is TGTGCTAGTGGTTCAACAGGCAGGACCGGGGAGCTGTTTTTT.

V and J are TRBV19 and TRBJ2-3; TRBD2 aligns across 10 bases. Germline loops: CDR1 LNHDA, CDR2 SQIVND (reference sequence). The V and J ends lost 1 base and 0 bases, in that order; junction bases with no gene match: 1. The CDR3 is 16 amino acids. The CDR3 loop is CASSIGTSGSTDTQYF. DNA of the CDR3: TGTGCCAGTAGTATAGGGACTAGCGGTAGCACAGATACGCAGTATTTT.

V gene TRBV18 combines with J gene TRBJ2-1, with TRBD1 matching 8 bases. Germline V CDR1 and CDR2: KGHSH, LQKENI. CDR3 length: 16 amino acids. The V gene end was trimmed by 3 bases and the J gene end by 2 bases; junction bases not matched to a gene: 6. In nucleotides, the CDR3 is TGTGCCAGCTCACCCGGACAGGGAATCACCTACAATGAGCAGTTCTTC. It specifies CASSPGQGITYNEQFF.

V is TRBV6-5 and J is TRBJ2-3, with 7 bases that match TRBD1. The CDR3 extends over 14 amino acids. Per germline, CDR1 MNHEY and CDR2 SVGAGI. The V gene end was trimmed by 10 bases and the J gene end by 0 bases; junction bases not matched to a gene: 7. The CDR3 is CATEGGLSTDTQYF. For the CDR3, the DNA is TGTGCCACAGAAGGGGGCCTGAGCACAGATACGCAGTATTTT.

The V and J genes are TRBV3-1 (or the pseudogene TRBV3-2) and TRBJ1-4, with a weak D call TRBD1 (6 bases). Trimming removed 1 base at V and 0 bases at J, with 9 bases between. The CDR3 spans 16 residues. The germline gives CDR1 LGHDT, CDR2 YNNKEL (reference sequence). Written as DNA, the CDR3 is TGTGCCAGCAGCCAAGTACAGGGAGCAACTAATGAAAAACTGTTTTTT. Amino acids: CASSQVQGATNEKLFF.

The chain couples TRBV27 to TRBJ1-1; D unclear. V lost 5 bases and J lost 4, with 14 bases in between. Germline V gene data show CDR1 as MNHEY and CDR2 as SMNVEV (reference sequence). The CDR3 loop spans 14 amino acids. The CDR3 loop is CASSKGRTGTEAFF. CDR3 coding DNA: TGTGCCAGCAGTAAAGGACGGACTGGCACTGAAGCTTTCTTT.

The gene calls are TRBV6-5 and TRBJ2-3; the match to TRBD2 covers 8 bases. Germline CDR1 reads MNHEY; CDR2 reads SVGAGI. The CDR3 sequence is 15 residues long. The V and J ends lost 7 bases and 5 bases, in that order; junction bases with no gene match: 11. For the CDR3, the DNA is TGTGCCAGCAACGGACGGGGGGGCCTCGGAGATACGCAGTATTTT. Translation gives CASNGRGGLGDTQYF.

The V and J genes are TRBV5-1 and TRBJ1-2; D is undetermined. The CDR3 spans 13 residues. CDR1 is SGHRS, CDR2 YFSETQ, per germline. V was pared by 0 bases and J by 8 bases, with 11 bases between. The chain's CDR3 is CASSLGWGGGYTF. CDR3 DNA: TGCGCCAGCAGCTTGGGGTGGGGAGGAGGCTACACCTTC.

V and J are TRBV30 and TRBJ1-2, with unresolved D. With 3 bases removed from V and 1 base from J, the gap between germline ends came to 15 bases. The CDR3 sequence is 15 residues long. The germline gives CDR1 GTSNPN, CDR2 SVGIG (reference sequence). The CDR3 loop reads CAWSPVQGINYGYTF. The CDR3 DNA is TGTGCCTGGAGCCCCGTTCAAGGGATTAACTATGGCTACACCTTC.

The rearrangement uses TRBV3-1 (or the pseudogene TRBV3-2) and TRBJ1-6; weak D call: TRBD1 (5 bases). The V gene lost 5 bases and the J gene lost 4 bases, with 9 bases spanning the gap. The CDR3 is made up of 14 amino acids. CDR1 and CDR2 from the germline V gene are LGHDT and YNNKEL (reference sequence). CDR3 residues: CASSTRAYNSPLHF. As DNA, the CDR3 is TGTGCCAGCAGCACCAGGGCGTATAATTCACCCCTCCACTTT.

This chain uses TRBV6-5 with TRBJ2-1; perhaps TRBD2 as D (5 bases). The CDR3 has 13 amino acids. Between the trimmed V and J ends, which lost 10 bases and 3 bases, there was a span of 13 bases. Per germline, CDR1 MNHEY and CDR2 SVGAGI. The CDR3 DNA follows: TGTGCCACACAAAACGGGAACTACAATGAGCAGTTCTTC. Amino acid sequence: CATQNGNYNEQFF.

This clone was detected a few times. This chain links TRBV27 with TRBJ1-1; D perhaps matches TRBD1 (5 bases). The CDR3 is made up of 16 amino acids. V dropped 7 bases and J dropped 1 base, with 19 bases sitting between them. Germline assignment: CDR1 MNHEY and CDR2 SMNVEV (reference sequence). CDR3 coding DNA: TGTGCCAGCACCCTATCAGGTTCGACAGAGAACACTGAAGCTTTCTTT. This sequence encodes CASTLSGSTENTEAFF.

The CDR3 sequence: CASSLDGSGNYGYTF. CDR3 coding DNA: TGCGCCAGCAGCTTGGATGGGTCGGGTAACTATGGCTACACCTTC. The rearrangement uses TRBV5-1 and TRBJ1-2; D remains ambiguous. The CDR3 contains 15 residues. Germline values: CDR1 SGHRS, CDR2 YFSETQ. V lost 0 bases and J lost 1, with 10 bases in between.